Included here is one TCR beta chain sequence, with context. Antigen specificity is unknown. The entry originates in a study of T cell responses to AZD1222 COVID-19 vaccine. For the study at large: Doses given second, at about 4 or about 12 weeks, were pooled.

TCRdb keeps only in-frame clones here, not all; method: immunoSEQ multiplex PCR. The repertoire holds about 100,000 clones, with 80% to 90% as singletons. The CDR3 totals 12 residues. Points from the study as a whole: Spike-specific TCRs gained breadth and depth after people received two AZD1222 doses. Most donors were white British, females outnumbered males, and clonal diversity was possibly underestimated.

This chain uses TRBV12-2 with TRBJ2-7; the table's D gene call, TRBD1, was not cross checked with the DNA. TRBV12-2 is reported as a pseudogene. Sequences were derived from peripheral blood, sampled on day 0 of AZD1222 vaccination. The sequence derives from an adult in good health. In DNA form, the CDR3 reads TGTGCAAGTCGCCCCCGGGACAGGAAACAGTACTTC. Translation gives CASRPRDRKQYF.